These 26 T cell receptor beta chains were sequenced from one sample in a study of cytomegalovirus exposure and HLA in healthy donors. Primers included in the PCR were 60 Vbeta and 13 Jbeta primers. Produced via immunoSEQ multiplex PCR; TCRdb's table is partial and in-frame only. The table has 85,000 to 100,000 clones, more than 60% seen once. Specimen: PBMCs. Every receptor here comes from a middle-aged man in good health and CMV-seropositive.

V usage is TRBV19 and J usage is TRBJ1-3; 10 nucleotides align to TRBD1. The CDR3 has 15 residues. Unmatched junction bases numbered 3, after V lost 5 bases and J lost 2 bases. CDR1 LNHDA and CDR2 SQIVND come from the germline V gene (reference sequence). The CDR3 spells CASSPGQGAGNTIYF. The CDR3 DNA is TGTGCCAGTAGTCCTGGACAGGGGGCTGGAAACACCATATATTTT.

The chain links TRBV7-2 to TRBJ1-4, with D possibly TRBD1 on 5 matching bases. CDR1 is SGHTA and CDR2 is FQGNSA in the germline V gene. This CDR3 is 16 amino acids long. The ends were cut back, 0 bases at V and 8 bases at J, with 16 bases in the middle. The DNA for the CDR3 is TGTGCCAGCAGCTTAGCGGGGCAGGGTATTGGGGAAAAACTGTTTTTT. Translated, it gives CASSLAGQGIGEKLFF.

The J gene is TRBJ1-4, the V gene TRBV28; 8 bases align to TRBD1. This CDR3 spans 16 amino acids. V gave up 6 bases and J gave up 2 bases; unmatched junction bases: 8. Germline V gene data show CDR1 as MDHEN and CDR2 as SYDVKM. The CDR3 DNA sequence: TGTGCCAGCAGCCCGGACAGGGCTGGGACTAATGAAAAACTGTTTTTT. It yields the protein CASSPDRAGTNEKLFF.

The chain combines TRBV2 with TRBJ1-6; D is uncertain. The CDR3 runs to 14 residues. Trimming removed 1 base from V and 11 bases from J, with 12 bases in between. Per the germline V gene, CDR1 is SNHLY and CDR2 is FYNNEI. The CDR3 here is CASSEGRTLTPLHF. CDR3 coding DNA: TGTGCCAGCAGTGAAGGCAGAACATTGACACCCCTCCACTTT.

The chain's CDR3 is CASSEGPAGVSYNEQFF. In nucleotides, the CDR3 is TGTGCCAGCAGTGAAGGGCCAGCGGGGGTTAGTTACAATGAGCAGTTCTTC. The chain combines TRBV6-1 with TRBJ2-1; 8 bases line up with TRBD2. Germline loops: CDR1 MNHNS, CDR2 SASEGT. The length of the CDR3 is 17 residues. Losses at the gene ends were 1 base for V and 4 bases for J; bases not matched to a gene: 9.

The chain carries TRBV5-1 and TRBJ2-3; 7 positions match TRBD2. This CDR3 has 16 residues. The V gene end was trimmed by 4 bases and the J gene end by 3 bases; junction bases not matched to a gene: 11. Germline V gene data show CDR1 as SGHRS and CDR2 as YFSETQ. The CDR3 region has the DNA TGCGCCAGCAGCGGGGGGGGGAGAGCAATTACAGATACGCAGTATTTT. This sequence encodes CASSGGGRAITDTQYF. Together with reference TRBV5-1 and TRBJ2-3, the CDR3 gives the full variable domain: KAGVTQTPRYLIKTRGQQVTLSCSPISGHRSVSWYQQTPGQGLQFLFEYFSETQRNKGNFPGRFSGRQFSNSRSEMNVSTLELGDSALYLCASSGGGRAITDTQYFGPGTRLTVL.

V gene TRBV9 combines with J gene TRBJ2-5, with D uncertain. The germline V and J ends were trimmed by 1 base and 0 bases, with 4 bases remaining between them. The CDR3 sequence is 13 residues long. Per the germline V gene, CDR1 is SGDLS and CDR2 is YYNGEE. CDR3 bases: TGTGCCAGCAGCGTAACAGACCAAGAGACCCAGTACTTC. It codes for CASSVTDQETQYF.

This clone was counted between two and nine times. This chain links TRBV7-2 with TRBJ2-4; weak D call: TRBD1 (5 bases). The CDR3 has 15 amino acids. Germline loops: CDR1 SGHTA, CDR2 FQGNSA. The germline V and J ends were trimmed by 5 bases and 5 bases, with 16 bases remaining between them. CDR3 DNA: TGTGCCAGCAGCCACCCCCAGGGAAGGCAAAACATTCAGTACTTC. Its protein is CASSHPQGRQNIQYF.

The rearrangement links TRBV6-4 to TRBJ1-2; no definite D call. The CDR3 consists of 17 residues. V gave up 0 bases and J gave up 2 bases, with 16 bases separating them. In germline, CDR1 is MRHNA, CDR2 SNTAGT. CDR3 region: CASSDSPRNLLNYGYTF. As DNA, the CDR3 is TGTGCCAGCAGTGACTCCCCTCGAAACCTATTGAACTATGGCTACACCTTC.

J is TRBJ1-1 and V is TRBV6-5, with no clear D. CDR1 and CDR2 from the germline V gene are MNHEY and SVGAGI. V lost 6 bases, J lost 6 bases, and 14 bases lay in between. The CDR3 is 13 residues long. CDR3 nucleotides: TGTGCCAGCAGGTCGCTGAGGGCCGCTGAAGCTTTCTTT. Translated, it gives CASRSLRAAEAFF.

This chain joins TRBV6-5 and TRBJ1-6; D remains unclear. The CDR3 runs 13 residues. The ends were cut back, 2 bases at V and 7 bases at J, with 6 bases in the middle. Germline assignment: CDR1 MNHEY and CDR2 SVGAGI. The CDR3 loop reads CASSYESNSPLHF. The CDR3 nucleotides read TGTGCCAGCAGTTACGAGTCGAATTCACCCCTCCACTTT.

The V gene is TRBV9, the J gene TRBJ1-4, with TRBD1 identical over 8 bases. The CDR3 has 16 amino acids. Germline CDR1 is SGDLS and CDR2 is YYNGEE. Trimming at V came to 3 bases and at J to 7 bases, leaving 11 bases not matched to a gene. The CDR3 DNA reads TGTGCCAGCAGCGCAACGGACAGGGAGCTTGTTGAAAAACTGTTTTTT. Amino acid sequence: CASSATDRELVEKLFF.

The chain uses TRBV4-2 and TRBJ2-7; TRBD1 is a possible D gene (6 bases). The CDR3 extends over 16 amino acids. Germline V lookup: CDR1 LGHNA, CDR2 YNFKEQ. Trimming stripped 0 bases from V and 0 bases from J, with 12 bases between. DNA of the CDR3: TGTGCCAGCAGCCAAGATTTTACAGGGATCTCCTACGAGCAGTACTTC. It codes for CASSQDFTGISYEQYF.

As regards this clone: The junction departs from the called germline gene at one end, perhaps through a read error. V and J are TRBV7-2 and TRBJ2-3; D unclear. Germline V CDR1 and CDR2: SGHTA, FQGNSA. This CDR3 has 18 amino acids. CDR3 loop: CASSLFGPAKEGTDTQYF. CDR3 in DNA: TGTGCTAGCAGCTTGTTTGGCCCAGCCAAAGAGGGCACAGATACGCAGTATTTT.

This chain connects TRBV7-9 to TRBJ1-1, with D possibly being TRBD1 (6 bases). The V end lost 7 bases, the J end lost 0 bases, and 15 bases lay between the germline ends. The CDR3 has 15 amino acids. Looked up from germline, CDR1 is SEHNR and CDR2 is FQNEAQ (reference sequence). CDR3 in DNA: TGTGCCAGCACCCCATTCGGGGGGCTGAACACTGAAGCTTTCTTT. Its translation: CASTPFGGLNTEAFF.

This chain links TRBV19 with TRBJ1-4, with TRBD1 as a possible D gene (5 bases). V shed 7 bases and J shed 4 bases, with 10 bases lying between them. Germline CDR1 LNHDA, CDR2 SQIVND (reference sequence). The length of the CDR3 is 13 residues. The DNA for the CDR3 is TGTGCCAGTAAAGGGGATCTTAATGAAAAACTGTTTTTT. As protein: CASKGDLNEKLFF.

Remarks on this clone: It is unclear where the CDR3 begins or ends on the DNA, so no DNA is shown, and the CDR3 is as TCRdb lists it. The chain uses TRBV9 and TRBJ1-6. CDR1 SGDLS and CDR2 YYNGEE come from the germline V gene. The CDR3 totals 14 residues, both ends included. CDR3 amino acids: CASSVATGNSPLNF.

The J gene is TRBJ2-2, the V gene TRBV30; TRBD1 matches 9 bases. Germline V lookup: CDR1 GTSNPN, CDR2 SVGIG (reference sequence). The CDR3 is 17 residues long. The V segment lost 0 bases and the J segment 7 bases; nucleotides outside the gene matches: 12. CDR3 coding DNA: TGTGCCTGGAGTGTAGGCTGGGGGACAGGGAGGGACGGGGAGCTGTTTTTT. This encodes CAWSVGWGTGRDGELFF.

The rearrangement uses TRBV6-6 and TRBJ2-7; 8 bases agree with TRBD1. The CDR3 length is 16 residues. Germline lookup yields CDR1 MNHNY and CDR2 SVGAGI (reference sequence). After removal of 2 bases from V and 3 bases from J, the junction contained 9 bases not matched to a gene. This chain's CDR3 is CASSYPGQGSDYEQYF. The DNA for the CDR3 is TGTGCCAGCAGTTACCCTGGACAGGGCTCTGACTACGAGCAGTACTTC.

The CDR3: CASTLGGTHESNEQFF. The CDR3 DNA follows: TGTGCCAGCACTCTTGGCGGGACCCACGAGAGCAATGAGCAGTTCTTC. V is TRBV7-3 and J is TRBJ2-1; tentative D call: TRBD2 (6 bases). The CDR3 has 16 amino acids. The germline CDR1 and CDR2 sequences are SGHTA and FQGTGA. V dropped 7 bases and J dropped 6 bases, with 22 bases sitting between them.

The chain combines TRBV13 with TRBJ1-1, with 9 bases matching TRBD1. The ends lost 5 bases at V and 10 bases at J; junction bases unmatched: 8. Germline CDR1 reads PRHDT; CDR2 reads FYEKMQ (reference sequence). The CDR3 length is 13 residues. The CDR3 is CASSHGQGQSAFF. The CDR3 DNA reads as TGTGCCAGCAGCCATGGACAGGGGCAGTCAGCTTTCTTT.

As DNA, the CDR3 is TGTGCCAGCAGCTTAGGACAAAACTATGGCTACACCTTC. Translated, it gives CASSLGQNYGYTF. The gene calls are TRBV7-2 and TRBJ1-2; D call uncertain. The CDR3 extends over 13 amino acids. Trimming left V 1 base short and J 2 bases short, with 5 bases between. Germline V gene lookup returns CDR1 SGHTA and CDR2 FQGNSA.

This clone was counted between two and nine times. This chain joins TRBV14 and TRBJ1-2, with TRBD1 matching over 10 bases. The CDR3 has 20 amino acids. Looked up from germline, CDR1 is SGHDN and CDR2 is FVKESK. V trimming: 2 bases; J trimming: 8 bases; junction bases outside the gene matches: 23. The CDR3 is CASSQPGQGKAPTWGSGYTF. The CDR3, as DNA: TGTGCCAGCAGCCAACCGGGACAGGGGAAAGCCCCGACGTGGGGGTCGGGCTACACCTTC. Full variable domain (missing parts from reference TRBV14 and TRBJ1-2): EAGVTQFPSHSVIEKGQTVTLRCDPISGHDNLYWYRRVMGKEIKFLLHFVKESKQDESGMPNNRFLAERTGGTYSTLKVQPAELEDSGVYFCASSQPGQGKAPTWGSGYTFGSGTRLTVV.

The gene calls are TRBV4-2 and TRBJ2-1, with 8 bases identical to TRBD2. Germline CDR1 reads LGHNA; CDR2 reads YNFKEQ. The V and J ends lost 0 bases and 8 bases, in that order; junction bases with no gene match: 12. The CDR3 extends over 17 amino acids. CDR3 bases: TGTGCCAGCAGCCAAGAGGTTGATCGGGGGGGGTGGGATGAGCAGTTCTTC. Protein: CASSQEVDRGGWDEQFF.

This clone was seen only a few times. V usage is TRBV19 and J usage is TRBJ1-3; D may be TRBD1 (5 bases). The V and J ends lost 4 bases and 2 bases respectively, with 9 bases between them. Germline CDR1 and CDR2: LNHDA and SQIVND (reference sequence). The CDR3 is 14 residues long. CDR3 in DNA: TGTGCCAGTAGTAGGGACTTTACTGGAAACACCATATATTTT. This gives the protein CASSRDFTGNTIYF. The full variable domain, in which reference TRBV19 and TRBJ1-3 provide the parts outside the CDR3, is DGGITQSPKYLFRKEGQNVTLSCEQNLNHDAMYWYRQDPGQGLRLIYYSQIVNDFQKGDIAEGYSVSREKKESFPLTVTSAQKNPTAFYLCASSRDFTGNTIYFGEGSWLTVV.

This rearrangement joins TRBV4-3 to TRBJ1-6; D unresolved. Germline V gene lookup returns CDR1 LGHNA and CDR2 YSLEER. The length of the CDR3 is 13 residues. The V gene lost 0 bases and the J gene lost 9 bases, with 6 bases spanning the gap. CDR3 sequence (DNA): TGCGCCAGCAGCCAAGAAGAGGGTTCACCCCTCCACTTT. Its translation is CASSQEEGSPLHF.